This section outlines one T cell receptor beta chain sequence together with its context. No antigen is known for it. This specimen belongs to a study of PD-1 blockade in classical Hodgkin lymphoma. Study overall: Patients were treated with nivolumab at 3 mg/kg, and this was given intravenously every 2 weeks.

As for time point: cycle 4 day 1 (C4D1), after more than 5 weeks of nivolumab. Patients all relapsed after autologous stem cell transplantation, and there was variation in brentuximab vedotin exposure. Profiled with immunoSEQ multiplex PCR; TCRdb holds only in-frame clones, not every one. The sample holds 25,000 to 30,000 clones, around three quarters seen once. Overall study results and limits: Newly diagnosed patients reportedly had lower baseline TCR diversity than healthy donors. Patients were excluded if nivolumab began under 1 year after ASCT (the autologous transplant). Complete responders' baseline diversity resembled that of newly diagnosed patients.

Germline-derived CDR1 and CDR2 are MNHEY and SVGAGI. V was cut by 7 bases and J by 0 bases, with 13 bases left in between. The CDR3 sequence is 15 residues long. The source of this sequence is a human donor with classical Hodgkin lymphoma. The specimen was peripheral blood mononuclear cells (PBMCs), collected before the fourth cycle of nivolumab. The chain combines TRBV6-5 with TRBJ2-1; D possibly uses TRBD1 or TRBD2 (5 bases each). CDR3 nucleotide sequence: TGTGCCAGCACCGGGGCGAGGGACTCCTACAATGAGCAGTTCTTC. Protein product: CASTGARDSYNEQFF.